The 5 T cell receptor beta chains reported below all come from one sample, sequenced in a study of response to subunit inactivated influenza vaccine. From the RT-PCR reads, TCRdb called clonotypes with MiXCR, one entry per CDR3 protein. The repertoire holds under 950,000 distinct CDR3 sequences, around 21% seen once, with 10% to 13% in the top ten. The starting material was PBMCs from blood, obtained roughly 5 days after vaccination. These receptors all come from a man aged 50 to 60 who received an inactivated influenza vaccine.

CDR3 nucleotide sequence: TGTGCCATTCCGGGACAGGTCGTCGGGGAGCTGTTTTTT. Its protein product is CAIPGQVVGELFF. The V and J genes are TRBV2 and TRBJ2-2; 8 bases are a match to TRBD1. This CDR3 is 13 amino acids long. Germline CDR1 SNHLY, CDR2 FYNNEI. The V gene end was trimmed by 10 bases and the J gene end by 7 bases; junction bases not matched to a gene: 8.

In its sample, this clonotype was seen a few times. CDR3 loop: CASSLFPPRGPSSYGYTF. For the CDR3, the DNA is TGCGCCAGCAGCTTGTTCCCACCCCGGGGCCCCAGTAGCTATGGCTACACCTTC. The genes are TRBV5-1 and TRBJ1-2, with D perhaps matching TRBD1 (5 bases). Trimming shortened V by 1 base and J by 4 bases, and 23 bases separated the two germline ends. In germline, CDR1 is SGHRS, CDR2 YFSETQ. There are 18 residues in the CDR3.

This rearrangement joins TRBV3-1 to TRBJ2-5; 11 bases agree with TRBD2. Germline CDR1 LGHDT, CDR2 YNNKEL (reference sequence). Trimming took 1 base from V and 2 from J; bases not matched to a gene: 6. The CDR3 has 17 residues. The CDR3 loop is CASSQVILAGGQETQYF. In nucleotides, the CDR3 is TGTGCCAGCAGCCAAGTAATTCTAGCGGGAGGACAAGAGACCCAGTACTTC.

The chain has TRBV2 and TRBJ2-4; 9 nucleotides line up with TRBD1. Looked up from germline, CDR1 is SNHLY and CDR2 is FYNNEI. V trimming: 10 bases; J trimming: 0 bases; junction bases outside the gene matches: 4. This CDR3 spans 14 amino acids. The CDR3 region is CATGQGIAKNIQYF. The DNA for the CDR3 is TGTGCCACAGGACAGGGGATAGCCAAAAACATTCAGTACTTC.

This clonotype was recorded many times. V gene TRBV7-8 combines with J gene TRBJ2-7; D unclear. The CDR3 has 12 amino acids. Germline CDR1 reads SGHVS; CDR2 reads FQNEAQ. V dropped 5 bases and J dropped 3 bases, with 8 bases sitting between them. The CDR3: CASSPHGYEQYF. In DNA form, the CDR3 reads TGTGCCAGCAGCCCTCACGGCTACGAGCAGTACTTC.